Following are 3 T cell receptor beta chains from one sample sequenced in a study of blood T cells in healthy people across ages. With a J-beta primer mix and a sample-barcoded 5' primer, a second PCR ran about 7 to 11 cycles. Each CDR3 protein gets one entry after TCRdb re-called the 5' RACE reads with MiXCR. Here the sample spans approximately 1,100,000 distinct CDR3 sequences, 40% to 55% being singletons. Sequencing was carried out using blood. These receptor sequences come from a woman in her fifties or sixties in good health.

This clonotype counts as medium-sized. The V call is TRBV20-1, the J call TRBJ2-1; TRBD2 aligns across 7 bases. CDR3 length: 12 residues. Trimming at V came to 0 bases and at J to 10 bases, leaving 3 bases not matched to a gene. CDR1 is DFQATT, CDR2 SNEGSKA, per germline (reference sequence). The CDR3 reads CSARDLTSEQFF. CDR3 nucleotides: TGCAGTGCTAGAGATCTGACTAGCGAGCAGTTCTTC.

This clonotype came up many times. This sequence joins TRBV29-1 and TRBJ1-2; D gene unclear. This CDR3 is built from 12 residues. CDR1 is SQVTM, CDR2 ANQGSEA, per germline. Between the trimmed V and J ends, which lost 1 base and 7 bases, there was a span of 10 bases. This chain's CDR3 is CSVEGVIGGYTF. CDR3 DNA: TGCAGCGTTGAAGGGGTTATAGGTGGCTACACCTTC.

Here the CDR3 reads CASSSGSQNEKLFF. CDR3 DNA sequence: TGTGCCAGCAGCTCCGGGAGCCAAAATGAAAAACTGTTTTTT. V usage is TRBV11-1 and J usage is TRBJ1-4; D gene ambiguous. The V and J ends lost 4 bases and 5 bases respectively, with 11 bases between them. CDR3 size: 14 residues. Germline CDR1 reads SGHAT; CDR2 reads FQDESV (reference sequence). The full variable domain, its missing parts supplied by reference TRBV11-1 and TRBJ1-4, is EAEVAQSPRYKITEKSQAVAFWCDPISGHATLYWYRQILGQGPELLVQFQDESVVDDSQLPKDRFSAERLKGVDSTLKIQPAELGDSAMYLCASSSGSQNEKLFFGSGTQLSVL.